This is a list of T cell receptor beta chains from one sample in a study of CD8 T cells in ankylosing spondylitis. TCRdb redid the calling of the 5' RACE reads with MiXCR, one entry per CDR3 protein. The sample includes a few hundred thousand distinct CDR3 sequences, roughly 22% of them seen just once. The sequenced sample was blood, either unsorted or a sorted T cell fraction (not recorded which). Receptors were obtained from a male donor with ankylosing spondylitis or in good health (not recorded which). The CDR3 runs from the conserved cysteine through the conserved F or W. A D gene is named only where the DNA matches it firmly. Rows may omit the clone size; those that give it use once, few, many or a size class.

v_gene	d_gene	abundance	j_gene	CDR3aa	CDR3nt
TRBV12-3/TRBV12-4	TRBD2	NA	TRBJ2-5	CASSLHAGGQETQYF	TGTGCCAGCAGTTTACATGCGGGGGGCCAAGAGACCCAGTACTTC
TRBV5-5	NA	few	TRBJ2-1	CASSLAPVAEQFF	TGTGCCAGCAGCTTGGCCCCGGTGGCAGAGCAGTTCTTC
TRBV29-1	NA	NA	TRBJ2-2	CSVRGHSGTGELFF	TGCAGCGTTCGGGGACACTCGGGCACCGGGGAGCTGTTTTTT
TRBV5-1	NA	NA	TRBJ2-7	CASRPGTGAYEQYF	TGCGCCAGCAGACCCGGGACGGGTGCCTACGAGCAGTACTTC
TRBV10-3	TRBD2	few	TRBJ2-5	CAISSQPTSGGQETQYF	TGTGCCATCAGTTCTCAGCCGACTAGCGGGGGCCAAGAGACCCAGTACTTC
TRBV6-1	NA	NA	TRBJ2-1	CASSPKWGDEQFF	TGTGCCAGCAGCCCCAAATGGGGCGATGAGCAGTTCTTC
TRBV2	NA	NA	TRBJ2-7	CASTQNSYEQYF	TGTGCCAGCACCCAGAACTCCTACGAGCAGTACTTC
TRBV20-1	NA	few	TRBJ1-5	CSAGPPYSNQPQHF	TGCAGTGCTGGCCCCCCGTATAGCAATCAGCCCCAGCATTTT
TRBV11-2	TRBD2	NA	TRBJ2-1	CASSLGSGGGYNEQFF	TGTGCCAGCAGCTTAGGGAGCGGGGGAGGCTACAATGAGCAGTTCTTC
TRBV15	NA	NA	TRBJ2-3	CATRKRGTDTQYF	TGTGCCACCAGGAAGCGGGGCACAGATACGCAGTATTTT
TRBV25-1	NA	many	TRBJ2-7	CASSELGTYEQYF	TGTGCCAGCAGTGAATTGGGGACCTACGAGCAGTACTTC
TRBV28	NA	NA	TRBJ2-7	CASIGVGNPIYEQYF	TGTGCCAGCATTGGGGTGGGGAACCCAATCTACGAGCAGTACTTC
TRBV7-9	NA	few	TRBJ2-7	CASSKRIGYEQYF	TGTGCCAGCAGCAAGCGCATCGGTTACGAGCAGTACTTC
TRBV4-1	NA	NA	TRBJ2-7	CASSQSLLPSYEQYF	TGCGCCAGCAGCCAAAGCCTTCTGCCAAGCTACGAGCAGTACTTC
TRBV29-1	NA	NA	TRBJ2-7	CSARDGTYEQYF	TGCAGCGCCCGGGACGGGACCTACGAGCAGTACTTC
TRBV30	NA	NA	TRBJ1-1	CAWSVLIGKLTEAFF	TGTGCCTGGAGTGTACTGATAGGGAAACTTACTGAAGCTTTCTTT
TRBV12-3/TRBV12-4	NA	few	TRBJ1-1	CASSLGSSNTEAFF	TGTGCCAGCAGCTTGGGGAGTTCAAACACTGAAGCTTTCTTT
TRBV12-3/TRBV12-4	TRBD2	NA	TRBJ2-3	CASSPPLAGGPDTQYF	TGTGCCAGCAGTCCACCACTAGCGGGGGGGCCGGATACGCAGTATTTT
TRBV12-3/TRBV12-4	NA	few	TRBJ1-1	CASSWGVGRSEAFF	TGTGCCAGCAGCTGGGGGGTCGGGAGGAGTGAAGCTTTCTTT
TRBV5-5	NA	few	TRBJ2-1	CASSFFLGPPNNEQFF	TGTGCCAGCAGCTTTTTTTTGGGCCCCCCCAACAATGAGCAGTTCTTC
TRBV29-1	NA	few	TRBJ1-2	CSVNEGRTYGYTF	TGCAGCGTTAATGAGGGAAGGACCTATGGCTACACCTTC
TRBV29-1	TRBD1	few	TRBJ2-2	CSVETGSAGELFF	TGCAGCGTTGAGACAGGGAGCGCCGGGGAGCTGTTTTTT
TRBV18	TRBD2	few	TRBJ2-1	CATRDYLVNEQFF	TGTGCCACGCGGGACTACCTAGTCAATGAGCAGTTCTTC
TRBV5-6	NA	NA	TRBJ1-2	CASSLYASGYTF	TGTGCCAGCAGCTTGTACGCGTCTGGCTACACCTTC
TRBV4-1	NA	few	TRBJ2-7	CASSQVPGSEQYF	TGCGCCAGCAGCCAAGTCCCTGGGAGCGAGCAGTACTTC
TRBV3-1	NA	NA	TRBJ2-2	CASSQGELVDTGELFF	TGTGCCAGCAGCCAAGGCGAACTAGTGGACACCGGGGAGCTGTTTTTT
TRBV12-3/TRBV12-4	NA	NA	TRBJ2-4	CASSLGTDIQYF	TGTGCCAGCAGTTTAGGGACAGATATTCAGTACTTC
TRBV18	TRBD1	NA	TRBJ2-4	CASSPSGTGPVPNIQYF	TGTGCCAGCTCACCGTCCGGGACAGGGCCTGTACCGAACATTCAGTACTTC
TRBV6-1	TRBD1	NA	TRBJ2-5	CASSQTGVEETQYF	TGTGCCAGCAGTCAGACAGGGGTGGAAGAGACCCAGTACTTC
TRBV12-3/TRBV12-4	NA	few	TRBJ1-4	CASSSDEKLFF	TGTGCCAGCAGTTCAGATGAAAAACTGTTTTTT
TRBV12-3/TRBV12-4	NA	NA	TRBJ1-1	CASTLDLRNTEAFF	TGTGCCAGCACCCTAGACCTTCGGAACACTGAAGCTTTCTTT
TRBV29-1	NA	few	TRBJ2-3	CSVDSELTDTQYF	TGCAGCGTTGACTCCGAGCTTACAGATACGCAGTATTTT
TRBV12-3/TRBV12-4	NA	NA	TRBJ2-1	CASSPPQGSYNEQFF	TGTGCCAGCAGTCCACCCCAGGGGTCCTACAATGAGCAGTTCTTC
TRBV30	NA	NA	TRBJ2-1	CAWSDLGGRRNEQFF	TGTGCCTGGAGTGACCTGGGGGGCCGGAGAAATGAGCAGTTCTTC
TRBV18	TRBD1	NA	TRBJ2-2	CASSLNIPGTALEGELFF	TGTGCCAGCTCACTAAATATACCCGGGACAGCGCTTGAAGGGGAGCTGTTTTTT
TRBV11-2	NA	few	TRBJ2-5	CASSLIFASQETQYF	TGTGCCAGCAGCTTAATCTTCGCTAGCCAAGAGACCCAGTACTTC
TRBV4-1	NA	NA	TRBJ2-3	CASSQEHRAGDTQYF	TGCGCCAGCAGCCAAGAACACAGGGCAGGTGATACGCAGTATTTT
TRBV20-1	NA	NA	TRBJ1-5	CSAQGPSQPQHF	TGCAGTGCACAAGGCCCGAGCCAGCCCCAGCATTTT
TRBV27	TRBD2	NA	TRBJ2-1	CASSLFRGDNEQFF	TGTGCCAGCAGTTTATTCCGGGGGGACAATGAGCAGTTCTTC
TRBV29-1	NA	few	TRBJ2-7	CSAGSLVPYEQYF	TGCAGCGCGGGATCCTTAGTCCCCTACGAGCAGTACTTC
TRBV11-2	TRBD2	NA	TRBJ2-7	CASSDRSSGGAHEQYF	TGTGCCAGCAGCGACAGATCTAGCGGGGGGGCCCACGAGCAGTACTTC
TRBV12-3/TRBV12-4	NA	many	TRBJ2-1	CASSFGQFNEQFF	TGTGCCAGCAGTTTTGGCCAATTCAATGAGCAGTTCTTC
TRBV19	TRBD1	NA	TRBJ1-1	CASTPSGGVTEAFF	TGTGCCAGTACCCCGTCAGGGGGGGTTACTGAAGCTTTCTTT
TRBV7-9	NA	NA	TRBJ2-7	CASSPVLSSYEQYF	TGTGCCAGCAGCCCCGTATTGAGCTCCTACGAGCAGTACTTC